The present entry profiles one T cell receptor (beta chain) with its context. The antigen is not known. Generated by immunoSEQ multiplex PCR, the TCRdb table keeps only in-frame clones and is missing some. Here the sample spans about 140,000 clones, 80% to 95% being singletons. These data come from a study of T cell responses to AZD1222 COVID-19 vaccine. Study conclusions and caveats: Repertoire sampling happened only post peak T cell response.

Recipients boosted at about 4 weeks or about 12 weeks are pooled. This receptor was taken from an adult who received the AZD1222 COVID-19 vaccine. The input for sequencing was peripheral blood, taken 28 days after the second AZD1222 dose.

The CDR3 DNA reads as TGCGCCAGCAGCTTGTCAGGACCTCCTATTGAAAAACTGTTTTTT. The encoded protein is CASSLSGPPIEKLFF. The chain joins TRBV5-1 to TRBJ1-4; D is uncertain. V was clipped by 1 base and J by 7 bases, with 14 bases between them. Looked up from germline, CDR1 is SGHRS and CDR2 is YFSETQ. This CDR3 region has 15 residues.